What follows describes a single T cell receptor (beta chain). The data were taken from a study of blood T cell repertoires in COVID-19. The wider study: COVID-19 samples collected from the United States, Italy and Spain covered acute and convalescent phases. Sources were T cells, B-cell-depleted T cells, or PBMCs; the material itself was cDNA or gDNA.

Enrollment of patients from Seattle took place during active infection, with longitudinal follow-up. Original analysis: Amplification of reference gene primers provided the estimated nucleated cell counts. Assay: immunoSEQ multiplex PCR; the TCRdb copy retains only in-frame clones and omits some. V and J calls and clone size are as listed in that table; D and trimming were resolved from the DNA. The sample records tens of thousands of clones, around nine tenths being singletons. Per the germline V gene, CDR1 is SNHLY and CDR2 is FYNNEI. There are 14 residues in the CDR3. The germline V and J ends were trimmed by 9 bases and 6 bases, with 21 bases remaining between them.

This TCR was recovered from a man in his sixties with COVID-19, enrolled during active disease. The sequenced sample was peripheral blood. The chain is built from TRBV2 and TRBJ2-7, with D possibly TRBD1 on 5 matching bases. In DNA, the CDR3 is TGTGCCAGACGGATACCTCAGGGAACCGGCGAGCAGTACTTC. Its translation is CARRIPQGTGEQYF.